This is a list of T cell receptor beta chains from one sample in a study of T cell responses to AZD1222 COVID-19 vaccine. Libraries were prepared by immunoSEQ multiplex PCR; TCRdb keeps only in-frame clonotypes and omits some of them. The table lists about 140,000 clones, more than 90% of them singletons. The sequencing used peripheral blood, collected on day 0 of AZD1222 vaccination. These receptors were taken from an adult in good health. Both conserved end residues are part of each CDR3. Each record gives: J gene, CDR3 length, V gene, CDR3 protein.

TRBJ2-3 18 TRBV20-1 CSASRDSAIQKGTDTQYF
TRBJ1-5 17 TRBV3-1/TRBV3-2 CASSQDSGAVFGQPQHF
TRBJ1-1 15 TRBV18 CASSPSDRGKTEAFF
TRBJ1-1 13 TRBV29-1 CSVERRLNTEAFF
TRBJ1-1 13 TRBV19 CASSPRTNTEAFF
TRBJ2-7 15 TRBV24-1 CATSDQTGGNYEQYF
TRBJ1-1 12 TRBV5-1 CASSPFGGMAFF
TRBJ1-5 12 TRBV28 CASSLPVTPQHF
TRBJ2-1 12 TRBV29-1 CSVVRGQGEQFF
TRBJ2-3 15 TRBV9 CASSLIVGGADTQYF
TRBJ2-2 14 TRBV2 CASKPGGLTGELFF
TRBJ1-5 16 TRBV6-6 CASSYASALGNQPQHF
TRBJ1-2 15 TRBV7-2 CASSPGGGSGYGYTF
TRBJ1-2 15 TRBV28 CASSFAGTALSGYTF
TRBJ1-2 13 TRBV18 CASYRETVYGYTF
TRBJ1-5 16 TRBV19 CASSIGQYLSNQPQHF
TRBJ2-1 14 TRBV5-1 CASSRGSSYNEQFF
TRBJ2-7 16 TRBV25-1 CASSEFVRTGGYEQYF
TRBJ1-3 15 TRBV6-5 CASSYQDRAGNTIYF
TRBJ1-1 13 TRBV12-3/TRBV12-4 CASSIMGTGDAFF
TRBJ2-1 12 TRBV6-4 CASSESGHEQFF
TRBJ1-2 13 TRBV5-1 CASSTVGRDGYTF
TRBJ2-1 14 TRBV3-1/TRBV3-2 CASSETSEYNEQFF
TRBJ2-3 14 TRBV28 CASKGPHSGDTQYF
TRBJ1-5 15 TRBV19 CASSLPGSSLQPQHF
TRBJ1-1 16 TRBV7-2 CASSPIGSAGNTEAFF
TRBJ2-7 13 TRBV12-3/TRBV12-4 CASSLRGDYEQYF
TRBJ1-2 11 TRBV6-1 CASSEVGGYTF
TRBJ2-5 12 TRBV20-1 CSASSDQETQYF
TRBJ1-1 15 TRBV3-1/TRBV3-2 CASSQDTAANTEAFF
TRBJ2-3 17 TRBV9 CASSVVGTSGIADTQYF
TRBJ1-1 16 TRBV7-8 CASSQPGQGSSTEAFF
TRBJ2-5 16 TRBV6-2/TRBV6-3 CASSYREDYVQETQYF
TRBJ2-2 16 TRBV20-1 CSASPSGRSGTGELFF
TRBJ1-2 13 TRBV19 CASSTDRGLGYTF
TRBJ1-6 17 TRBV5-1 CASSALTGHSYNSPLHF
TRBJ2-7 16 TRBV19 CAITLAERELLYEQYF
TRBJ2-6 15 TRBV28 CAAGGGFSGANVLTF
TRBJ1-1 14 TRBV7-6 CASSFGQGGTEAFF
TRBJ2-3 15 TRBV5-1 CASSRTGTLIVTQYF
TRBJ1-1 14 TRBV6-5 CASSWDRLNTEAFF
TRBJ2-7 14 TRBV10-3 CAIRKAGTTYEQYF
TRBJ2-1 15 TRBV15 CATSGDIGPYNEQFF
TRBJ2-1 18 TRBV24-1 CATSEPGTSGTSYNEQFF
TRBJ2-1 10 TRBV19 CASGDNEQFF
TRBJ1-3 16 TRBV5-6 CASSYGQGAAGNTIYF
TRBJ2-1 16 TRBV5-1 CASSLAPSGSYNEQFF
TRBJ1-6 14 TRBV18 CASSPADRGSPLHF
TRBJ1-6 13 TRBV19 CASSTPVGSPLHF